The TCR beta chain described here comes from a study of blood T cell repertoires in COVID-19 (dated by TCRdb to 2019 to 2021). For the wider study: The collaborator samples originated in the United States, Italy and Spain and spanned the acute and convalescent phases of COVID-19. The prospective study material was composed of cDNA or gDNA derived from T cells, B-cell-depleted T cells, or PBMCs. Deeply sampled blood TCRbeta repertoires from subjects exposed to, actively infected with, or recovered from COVID-19 were included in the dataset. The repertoires were released in a freely available public database intended as a resource for research on the immune response to SARS-CoV-2. The samples were drawn from two sources: the first 160 participants of the ongoing ImmuneRACE study, and 1,200 or so subjects contributed by 6 global collaborators. Nearly every sample came with metadata listing a de-identified subject ID, COVID-19 status, age in years and sex. Where available, HLA class I and class II types were taken from metadata supplied by the sample provider and were not determined by assay-based typing.

With regard to this clone: The specificity of this receptor is unknown. Base qualities are not at hand, and no much larger clone is one base apart. Distinct nucleotide sequences in the sample also encode this CDR3.

General findings and caveats noted by the study authors: How much clinical and demographic metadata was included differed by source and by participant, and the metadata was provided uncurated.

Participants in the prospective study were enrolled through a virtual design, were aged roughly 18 to 90 years, and lived in some 24 United States geographic areas. In the prospective study, participants were assigned to cohorts based on the clinical history participants reported in a screening survey and a study questionnaire. A participant counted as exposed if, within 2 weeks of entering the study, that participant had been in contact with someone who had a PCR-confirmed or clinician-diagnosed COVID-19 case. In the prospective study, mobile phlebotomists collected whole blood, serum and a nasopharyngeal or oropharyngeal swab from each participant. Over a 2-month period, participants in the prospective study had the option of providing additional blood draws and questionnaires. Prospective study blood samples were shipped either frozen or at room temperature before DNA extraction. CDR1 and CDR2, per the germline V gene, are SNHLY and FYNNEI. V is shortened by 1 base, J by 3 bases, and the region joining them spans 6 bases. The CDR3, from cysteine to phenylalanine, totals 13 residues. Only CDR3 DNA remains: 39 bases, in frame from the first base.

TCRbeta CDR3 regions were amplified from genomic DNA using the immunoSEQ Assay, a bias-controlled multiplex PCR. The original methods were these. The number of nucleated cells in each sample was estimated by amplification of reference gene primers within the assay. To quantify the absolute abundance of each unique TCRbeta CDR3 rearrangement, sequence reads were collapsed and filtered. Productive Simpson clonality was computed per sample as the square root of Simpson's diversity index over productive rearrangements. Held by TCRdb, this immuneACCESS table contains in-frame sequences only and omits some clones. Under half of the omission traces to an unresolved V gene where checked; the cause of the rest is unknown. The V and J calls and clone size are taken from that table; D and trimming were inferred from the DNA. For this sample the table gives 250,000 to 350,000 clones, of which about 90% were detected only once. Less than 3.5% of the sample rests with the top ten.

The chain is assembled from TRBV2 and TRBJ1-1; TRBD1 is possibly the D segment (5 matching bases). Sequenced sample: PBMCs or T cells enriched from blood (not recorded which). This TCR was recovered from a woman between 50 and 59 years old who had been exposed to COVID-19. The bases are TGTGCCAGCAGTGAAGGGGGCTACACTGAAGCTTTCTTT. This translates into CASSEGGYTEAFF.